These 26 T cell receptor beta chains originate from one sample sequenced in a study of beta chain features in type 1 diabetes. Whole-study results and caveats: Type 1 diabetes patients showed a moderate but significant shortening of TCRB CDR3s in all four CD4+ subsets.

Their antigens remain unidentified. cDNA synthesis used the whole RNA isolate, giving expressed TCRB sequences. Some clones are missing from TCRdb's copy, which holds only in-frame ones; the method was immunoSEQ multiplex PCR. The sample includes about 45,000 clones, around 70% seen only once; the top ten take about 2%. The sequenced sample was Tregs from blood. All receptors come from a woman between 18 and 30 years old with type 1 diabetes.

V and J are TRBV6-6 and TRBJ2-6; D is possibly TRBD2 (5 bases). Trimming stripped 5 bases from V and 4 bases from J, with 15 bases between. CDR1 is MNHNY, CDR2 SVGAGI, per germline (reference sequence). The length of the CDR3 is 16 residues. The CDR3, as DNA: TGTGCCAGCAGTAACCCGAGAGGGCGCGGGGCCAACGTCCTGACTTTC. As protein: CASSNPRGRGANVLTF.

This clone occurred once. The V and J genes are TRBV29-1 and TRBJ2-7, with 11 bases fitting TRBD2. Trimming took 6 bases from V and 7 from J; bases not matched to a gene: 8. In germline, CDR1 is SQVTM, CDR2 ANQGSEA. This CDR3 has 13 amino acids. CDR3 nucleotide sequence: TGCAGCGTGTGGACTAGCGGGTCGGGGGAGCAGTACTTC. Protein product: CSVWTSGSGEQYF.

The chain couples TRBV2 to TRBJ2-7; D may be TRBD1 (6 bases). V was cut by 5 bases and J by 5 bases, with 7 bases left in between. The CDR3 loop spans 11 amino acids. Germline loops: CDR1 SNHLY, CDR2 FYNNEI. CDR3: CASSYRDEQYF. The DNA for the CDR3 is TGTGCCAGCAGTTACAGGGACGAGCAGTACTTC.

This chain links TRBV7-9 with TRBJ2-4; D remains unclear. The CDR3 has 15 residues. CDR1 SEHNR and CDR2 FQNEAQ come from the germline V gene (reference sequence). Trimming left V 2 bases short and J 0 bases short, with 8 bases between. The CDR3 loop is CASSLTQIAKNIQYF. In nucleotides, the CDR3 is TGTGCCAGCAGCTTAACACAGATAGCCAAAAACATTCAGTACTTC.

The gene calls are TRBV10-1 and TRBJ2-5; TRBD2 agrees at 7 bases. Germline CDR1 reads WNHNN; CDR2 reads SYGVQD (reference sequence). V was clipped by 8 bases and J by 1 base; unmatched bases: 19. The CDR3 covers 18 residues. CDR3 bases: TGCGCCAGCGGCGCAGAATTGACGCGGGGACTACCCCAAGAGACCCAGTACTTC. Amino acids: CASGAELTRGLPQETQYF.

The CDR3 coding sequence is TGTGCTAGTGGTAAGACTAGCGTAGGGAGGGATGAGCAGTTCTTC. As protein: CASGKTSVGRDEQFF. The chain is built from TRBV12-5 and TRBJ2-1, with 8 bases that match TRBD2. Germline assignment: CDR1 LGHNT and CDR2 FRNRAP. This CDR3 has 15 residues. V shed 5 bases, J shed 8 bases, and the junction held 11 bases outside the gene matches.

The gene calls are TRBV7-9 and TRBJ2-2; D perhaps matches TRBD1 (5 bases). The CDR3 runs to 15 residues. Deletions cut 5 bases from V and 7 bases from J, with 17 bases between. Germline lookup yields CDR1 SEHNR and CDR2 FQNEAQ (reference sequence). The DNA of the CDR3 is TGTGCCAGCAGCCCGCTTGGACAAAACTACGGGGAGCTGTTTTTT. It specifies CASSPLGQNYGELFF. Full variable domain (remainder filled in from reference TRBV7-9 and TRBJ2-2): DTGVSQNPRHKITKRGQNVTFRCDPISEHNRLYWYRQTLGQGPEFLTYFQNEAQLEKSRLLSDRFSAERPKGSFSTLEIQRTEQGDSAMYLCASSPLGQNYGELFFGEGSRLTVL.

This clone turned up a few times. CDR3 nucleotides: TGTGCCAGCAGCTCATCTGGGACTTGGAACACTGAAGCTTTCTTT. Its translation: CASSSSGTWNTEAFF. The V and J genes are TRBV5-6 and TRBJ1-1, with D possibly being TRBD1 (5 bases). Germline loops: CDR1 SGHDT, CDR2 YYEEEE. The CDR3 has 15 residues. Trimming took off 3 bases at V and 1 base at J, with 13 bases between the two ends. Full variable domain (outside the CDR3, taken from reference TRBV5-6 and TRBJ1-1): DAGVTQSPTHLIKTRGQQVTLRCSPKSGHDTVSWYQQALGQGPQFIFQYYEEEERQRGNFPDRFSGHQFPNYSSELNVNALLLGDSALYLCASSSSGTWNTEAFFGQGTRLTVV.

This rearrangement joins TRBV6-5 to TRBJ2-7, with TRBD1 identical over 7 bases. The length of the CDR3 is 14 residues. The germline gives CDR1 MNHEY, CDR2 SVGAGI. The V and J ends lost 5 bases and 7 bases, in that order; junction bases with no gene match: 11. Here the CDR3 DNA reads TGTGCCAGCAGTCGGGACAGTCCCCTGGGGGAGCAGTACTTC. It yields the protein CASSRDSPLGEQYF.

The chain couples TRBV19 to TRBJ2-7; D is perhaps TRBD2 (6 bases). The V gene lost 3 bases and the J gene lost 4 bases, with 10 bases spanning the gap. The CDR3 length is 13 residues. Germline V gives CDR1 LNHDA, CDR2 SQIVND (reference sequence). The CDR3 region has the DNA TGTGCCAGTAGTATTTACGGGACTTACGAGCAGTACTTC. Its protein is CASSIYGTYEQYF. The full variable domain, completed using reference TRBV19 and TRBJ2-7, is DGGITQSPKYLFRKEGQNVTLSCEQNLNHDAMYWYRQDPGQGLRLIYYSQIVNDFQKGDIAEGYSVSREKKESFPLTVTSAQKNPTAFYLCASSIYGTYEQYFGPGTRLTVT.

This clone was seen just once. A junction boundary mismatches the germline segment, possibly from a read error. The rearrangement uses TRBV7-9 and TRBJ2-1; TRBD2 aligns across 8 bases. In germline, CDR1 is SEHNR, CDR2 FQNEAQ (reference sequence). The CDR3 has 14 residues. CDR3 sequence reads: CASSSQGGGGRPVF. In nucleotides, the CDR3 is TGTGCCAGCAGCTCTCAAGGAGGTGGCGGGAGGCCCGTCTTC.

In its sample, this clone was seen a few times. This chain joins TRBV5-1 and TRBJ2-5, with a weak D call TRBD1 (5 bases). This CDR3 is 15 amino acids long. Germline lookup yields CDR1 SGHRS and CDR2 YFSETQ. V lost 0 bases, J lost 5 bases, and 14 bases lay in between. The CDR3 DNA is TGCGCCAGCAGCTTGGCAGGGCAGGTTCCGGAGACCCAGTACTTC. This translates into CASSLAGQVPETQYF.

The gene calls are TRBV10-3 and TRBJ1-1, with TRBD1 matching over 7 bases. V was clipped by 10 bases and J by 5 bases; unmatched bases: 7. CDR3 length equals 12 residues. The germline V gene has CDR1 ENHRY and CDR2 SYGVKD. For the CDR3, the DNA is TGTGCCACAGGACAGGTAGTGACTGAAGCTTTCTTT. Residues: CATGQVVTEAFF.

This chain joins TRBV28 and TRBJ1-4; 7 positions agree with TRBD1. CDR3 length equals 15 residues. Germline values: CDR1 MDHEN, CDR2 SYDVKM. The junction had 7 bases not matched to a gene; V was cut back by 5 bases and J by 4 bases. The CDR3: CASSTQGSVNEKLFF. The CDR3 nucleotides read TGTGCCAGCAGTACACAGGGGTCGGTTAATGAAAAACTGTTTTTT.

V gene TRBV2 combines with J gene TRBJ1-2; D is perhaps TRBD1 (6 bases). The CDR3 runs 15 residues. From germline, CDR1 is SNHLY and CDR2 FYNNEI. V was pared by 1 base and J by 4 bases, with 13 bases between. Written as DNA, the CDR3 is TGTGCCAGCAGTGAAGAAACTACAGGGCTCTATGGCTACACCTTC. It specifies CASSEETTGLYGYTF.

V gene TRBV11-3 combines with J gene TRBJ2-2; TRBD1 agrees at 7 bases. The germline V gene has CDR1 SGHNT and CDR2 YENEEA. The V and J ends lost 5 bases and 0 bases, in that order; junction bases with no gene match: 3. The CDR3 length is 15 residues. CDR3 amino acids: CASSRTGSNTGELFF. The CDR3 nucleotides are TGTGCCAGCAGCCGGACAGGCTCGAACACCGGGGAGCTGTTTTTT.

The chain recombines TRBV10-3 with TRBJ2-7, with 9 bases lining up with TRBD1. With V trimmed by 8 bases and J by 2 bases, 7 bases remained unmatched. CDR3 length: 14 amino acids. CDR1 and CDR2 from the germline V gene are ENHRY and SYGVKD. CDR3: CAIAGTGTTYEQYF. The CDR3 DNA follows: TGTGCCATCGCCGGGACAGGGACTACCTACGAGCAGTACTTC.

The chain joins TRBV28 to TRBJ2-3, with 7 nucleotides matching TRBD2. The CDR3 has 13 amino acids. Germline CDR1 MDHEN, CDR2 SYDVKM. V trimming: 7 bases; J trimming: 5 bases; junction bases outside the gene matches: 6. CDR3 bases: TGTGCCAGCACCGTAGCGGGCCGAGATACGCAGTATTTT. It specifies CASTVAGRDTQYF.

This clone showed up just once. The CDR3 region has the DNA TGTGCCAGCAGTGATCGTCCGAACACTGAAGCTTTCTTT. It yields the protein CASSDRPNTEAFF. The J gene is TRBJ1-1, the V gene TRBV6-4; D unclear. Germline V CDR1 and CDR2: MRHNA, SNTAGT. V lost 3 bases and J 1 base, leaving 6 bases between the germline ends. CDR3 length equals 13 residues.

J is TRBJ2-5 and V is TRBV10-2; the D is unclear. The ends were cut back, 6 bases at V and 11 bases at J, with 13 bases in the middle. Germline V CDR1 and CDR2: WSHSY, SAAADI. CDR3 size: 11 residues. The CDR3 reads CASRALVEQYF. For the CDR3, the DNA is TGCGCCAGCAGGGCGTTAGTGGAGCAGTACTTC.

This sequence joins TRBV27 and TRBJ1-6; no clear D. Trimming pared 0 bases from V and 6 bases from J, leaving 6 bases between. The CDR3 is made up of 14 amino acids. Germline V gene sequence: CDR1 MNHEY, CDR2 SMNVEV (reference sequence). This chain's CDR3 is CASSLSPGNSPLHF. The CDR3 bases are TGTGCCAGCAGTTTATCGCCGGGTAATTCACCCCTCCACTTT.

This chain uses TRBV27 with TRBJ2-5; TRBD1 matches at 7 bases. This CDR3 spans 13 amino acids. Per the germline V gene, CDR1 is MNHEY and CDR2 is SMNVEV (reference sequence). J gave up 5 bases and V 6 bases, and 6 bases lay outside the gene matches. Here the CDR3 DNA reads TGTGCCAGCAGCCAGGGGGTCGTGGAGACCCAGTACTTC. Translation: CASSQGVVETQYF.

This clone was counted a few times. The chain joins TRBV7-2 to TRBJ2-5; 7 bases fit TRBD2. Trimming cost V 6 bases and J 5 bases; bases outside gene matches: 9. Germline loops: CDR1 SGHTA, CDR2 FQGNSA. The CDR3 is made up of 14 amino acids. The CDR3 reads CASRWASGLETQYF. In DNA form, the CDR3 reads TGTGCCAGCAGGTGGGCTAGCGGTTTGGAGACCCAGTACTTC.

The chain links TRBV27 to TRBJ2-7; 9 bases line up with TRBD2. The CDR3 is 15 residues long. The germline V gene has CDR1 MNHEY and CDR2 SMNVEV (reference sequence). The V gene end was trimmed by 3 bases and the J gene end by 2 bases; junction bases not matched to a gene: 5. CDR3 sequence reads: CASSLGGRGAYEQYF. The DNA of the CDR3 is TGTGCCAGCAGTTTGGGCGGGAGGGGGGCCTACGAGCAGTACTTC.

The chain links TRBV7-2 to TRBJ1-2; D unresolved. The CDR3 loop spans 11 amino acids. Germline CDR1 SGHTA, CDR2 FQGNSA. V was clipped by 6 bases and J by 2 bases, with 4 bases between them. The CDR3 loop reads CASRLNYGYTF. CDR3 nucleotide sequence: TGTGCCAGCAGACTCAACTATGGCTACACCTTC. The variable domain in full, completed from reference TRBV7-2 and TRBJ1-2, reads GAGVSQSPSNKVTEKGKDVELRCDPISGHTALYWYRQSLGQGLEFLIYFQGNSAPDKSGLPSDRFSAERTGGSVSTLTIQRTQQEDSAVYLCASRLNYGYTFGSGTRLTVV.

The count of this clone is one. The V gene is TRBV4-3, the J gene TRBJ2-5; 8 nucleotides agree with TRBD2. The CDR3 contains 18 residues. After removal of 0 bases from V and 10 bases from J, the junction contained 19 bases not matched to a gene. CDR1 is LGHNA, CDR2 YSLEER, per germline. CDR3 DNA sequence: TGCGCCAGCAGCCAAGAGGCCTCCGGGCGGGGGGTTTCGGGGGGCCAGTACTTC. It codes for CASSQEASGRGVSGGQYF.